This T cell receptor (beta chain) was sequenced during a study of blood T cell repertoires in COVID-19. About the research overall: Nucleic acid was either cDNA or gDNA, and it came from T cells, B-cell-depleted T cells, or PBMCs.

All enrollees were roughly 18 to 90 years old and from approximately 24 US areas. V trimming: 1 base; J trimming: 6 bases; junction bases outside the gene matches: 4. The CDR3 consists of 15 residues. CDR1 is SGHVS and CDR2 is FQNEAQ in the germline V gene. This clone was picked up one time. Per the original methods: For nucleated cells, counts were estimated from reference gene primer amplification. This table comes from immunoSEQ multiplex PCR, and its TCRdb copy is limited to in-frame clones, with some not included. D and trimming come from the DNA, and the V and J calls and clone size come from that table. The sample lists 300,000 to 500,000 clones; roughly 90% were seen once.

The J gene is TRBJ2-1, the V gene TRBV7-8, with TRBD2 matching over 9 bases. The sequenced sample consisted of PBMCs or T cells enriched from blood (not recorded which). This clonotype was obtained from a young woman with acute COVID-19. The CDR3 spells CASSLGRGGLNEQFF. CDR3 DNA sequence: TGTGCCAGCAGCTTAGGGCGGGGGGGCCTCAATGAGCAGTTCTTC.